This T cell receptor (beta chain) was recovered during a study of cytomegalovirus exposure and HLA in healthy donors. This clone came up a few times. The antigen is not known. Data came from immunoSEQ multiplex PCR; TCRdb stores just in-frame clones and leaves some out. The table has 90,000 to 140,000 clones, more than 85% seen once. CDR1 LNHDA and CDR2 SQIVND come from the germline V gene (reference sequence). The CDR3 covers 13 residues. The ends were cut back, 1 base at V and 6 bases at J, with 9 bases in the middle. Study-wide results and caveats: The listing of 150 to 200 TCR beta chains classed them as cytomegalovirus-associated.

The sequence derives from a woman under 30 in good health and CMV-seropositive. The chain is built from TRBV19 and TRBJ1-1; tentatively, D is TRBD1 (6 bases). The sample was PBMCs. In DNA, the CDR3 is TGTGCCAGTAGTATAGGCGGGGGCGCTGAAGCTTTCTTT. Amino acids: CASSIGGGAEAFF. Together with reference TRBV19 and TRBJ1-1, the CDR3 gives the full variable domain: DGGITQSPKYLFRKEGQNVTLSCEQNLNHDAMYWYRQDPGQGLRLIYYSQIVNDFQKGDIAEGYSVSREKKESFPLTVTSAQKNPTAFYLCASSIGGGAEAFFGQGTRLTVV.